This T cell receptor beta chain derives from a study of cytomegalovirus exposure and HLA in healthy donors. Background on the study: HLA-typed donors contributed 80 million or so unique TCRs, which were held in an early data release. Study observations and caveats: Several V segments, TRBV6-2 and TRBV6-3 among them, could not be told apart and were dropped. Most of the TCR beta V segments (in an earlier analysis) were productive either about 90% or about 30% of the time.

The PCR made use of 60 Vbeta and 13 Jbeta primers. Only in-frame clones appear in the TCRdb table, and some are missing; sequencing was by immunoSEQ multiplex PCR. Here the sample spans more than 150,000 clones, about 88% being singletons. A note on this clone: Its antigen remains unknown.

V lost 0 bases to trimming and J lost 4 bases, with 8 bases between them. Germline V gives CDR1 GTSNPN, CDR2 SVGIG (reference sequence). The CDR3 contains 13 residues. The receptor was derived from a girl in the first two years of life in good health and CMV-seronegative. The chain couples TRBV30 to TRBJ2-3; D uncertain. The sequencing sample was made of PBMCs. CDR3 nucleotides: TGTGCCTGGAGTGTAGAACTCCCAGATACGCAGTATTTT. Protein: CAWSVELPDTQYF.